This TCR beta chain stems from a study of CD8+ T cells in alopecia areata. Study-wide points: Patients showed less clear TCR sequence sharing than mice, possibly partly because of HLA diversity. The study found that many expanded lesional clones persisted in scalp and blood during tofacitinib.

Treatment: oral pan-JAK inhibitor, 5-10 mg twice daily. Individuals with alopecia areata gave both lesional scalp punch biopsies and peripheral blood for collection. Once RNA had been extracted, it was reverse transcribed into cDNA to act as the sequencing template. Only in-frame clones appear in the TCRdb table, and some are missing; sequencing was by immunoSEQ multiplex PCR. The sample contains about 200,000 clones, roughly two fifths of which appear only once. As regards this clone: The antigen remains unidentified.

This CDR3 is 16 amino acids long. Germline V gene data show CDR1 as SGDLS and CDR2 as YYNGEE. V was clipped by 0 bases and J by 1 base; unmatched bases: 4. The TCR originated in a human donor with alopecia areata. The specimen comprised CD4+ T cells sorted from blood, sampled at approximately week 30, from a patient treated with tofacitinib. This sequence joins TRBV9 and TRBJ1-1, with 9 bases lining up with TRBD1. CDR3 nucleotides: TGTGCCAGCAGCGTAGGACAGGGGGGTAAGAACACTGAAGCTTTCTTT. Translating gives CASSVGQGGKNTEAFF.